The text below deals with one TCR beta chain. This clonotype was seen at least ten times. Its antigen is currently not known. Base qualities are not at hand, and no much larger clone is one base apart. The record originates from a study of T-cell reconstitution after alpha-beta-depleted transplantation in children (dated by TCRdb to 2016 to 2017). Study-level background: The study quantitatively tracked T-cell immune reconstitution after TCRalphabeta/CD19-depleted allogeneic hematopoietic cell transplantation in children using TCR repertoire profiling. What the work shows at the level of the full study, not this receptor alone: The apparently early alphabetaT-cell count recovery about two months after transplant was reportedly dependent on only several hundred rapidly expanded clones derived from non-depleted graft cells. In some patients, the high TCRbeta diversity seen at day 60 was put down to recipient T cells and intrathymic progenitors that had survived conditioning. The frequencies of hyperexpanded clones fell over the following months, and after one year, T-cell counts and TCRbeta diversity were mostly attributed to newly produced T cells.

The cysteine opens and the phenylalanine closes a CDR3 of 14 amino acids. Only CDR3 DNA remains: 42 bases, in frame from the first base. CDR1 is given as SNHLY and CDR2 as FYNNEI, both from the germline V gene. V loses 4 bases of germline sequence and J loses 1 base, and the interval between the two ends is 9 bases. This specimen's treatment or condition label, per the study, means: allogeneic hematopoietic cell transplantation with graft depleted of TCRalphabeta T cells and CD19 B cells. The children who served as transplant recipients had been given grafts of TCRalphabeta/CD19-depleted allogeneic hematopoietic cells. The method was PCR. The sequencing machine was an Illumina HiSeq 2500. TCR libraries were prepared with molecular barcoding, using unique molecular identifiers to normalize TCRbeta repertoire quantification. TCRdb reworked the public reads: Q25 trimming with fastp, MiXCR clone assembly, productive beta chains retained. Entries are consolidated by CDR3 protein sequence, retaining the most common genes and DNA. In this sample the table shows about 160,000 distinct CDR3 sequences, 11% of which occur a single time. Of the sample, approximately 13% is held by the ten largest clones.

The origin of this receptor is a boy aged 2 to 10 with acute myeloid leukemia, due to receive a stem cell transplant. The sequence is built from TRBV2 and TRBJ2-3; no confident D gene assignment can be made. Specimen: PBMCs, collected before TCRalphabeta/CD19-depleted stem cell transplant. Here the CDR3 is given as CASSVVPGTDTQYF. DNA sequence: TGTGCCAGCAGTGTGGTACCGGGCACAGATACGCAGTATTTT.